This T cell receptor beta chain was identified during a study of OX40 agonist ivuxolimab in advanced cancers. About the research overall: Partial responses were seen in three patients, one with hepatocellular carcinoma and two with cutaneous melanoma.

Germline V gives CDR1 SGHAT, CDR2 FQDESV (reference sequence). The CDR3 has 13 amino acids. V gave up 5 bases and J gave up 3 bases, with 11 bases separating them. The data were produced by immunoSEQ multiplex PCR, yet TCRdb's version contains in-frame clones alone and is incomplete. The table has around 37,000 clones, roughly 80% seen once; the top ten hold 21%. V usage is TRBV11-1 and J usage is TRBJ2-7, with D perhaps TRBD2 (5 bases). This sequence was found in an adult with an advanced solid tumor such as melanoma, head and neck, liver or kidney cancer. Source: CD4+ or CD8+ T cells sorted from blood, taken in a trial of the OX40 agonist ivuxolimab. CDR3 residues: CASSPRASYEQYF. DNA of the CDR3: TGTGCCAGCAGCCCGAGGGCCAGCTACGAGCAGTACTTC.